These 9 T cell receptor beta chains were all obtained from the same sample, sequenced in a study of regulatory T cells in long-lasting Graves disease. For TCR beta, libraries came from iRepertoire HTBI primers and Arm-PCR of CDR3 regions. MiXCR was run by TCRdb on the multiplex PCR reads, yielding one entry per CDR3 protein. The sample holds 530,000 or so distinct CDR3 sequences; approximately 16% are singletons and the top ten take approximately 12%. Specified time point: newly diagnosed GD, antithyroid drugs for less than 3 months. Making the TCR library involved RNA that had been extracted from PBMCs. These data were also filed under a second study, of T cells in Graves' hyperthyroidism and ophthalmopathy.

The sequenced sample was peripheral blood mononuclear cells (PBMCs), obtained at new diagnosis, from a patient treated with antithyroid drugs. These receptors came from a man younger than 35 with Graves disease.

The chain combines TRBV3-1 with TRBJ2-5; tentatively, D is TRBD1 (6 bases). The V gene's germline CDR1 is LGHDT and CDR2 YNNKEL (reference sequence). The CDR3 contains 15 residues. Between the trimmed V and J ends, which lost 4 bases and 2 bases, there was a span of 14 bases. For the CDR3, the DNA is TGTGCCAGCAGCCCTCCCGGGACACGACAAGAGACCCAGTACTTC. Residues: CASSPPGTRQETQYF.

This clonotype occurred a few times. The J gene is TRBJ2-3, the V gene TRBV15; TRBD2 might be the D (7 bases). V was clipped by 1 base and J by 4 bases, with 18 bases between them. Germline-derived CDR1 and CDR2 are LNHNV and YYDKDF (reference sequence). CDR3 size: 17 residues. CDR3 residues: CATSRAWGGPSADTQYF. The DNA of the CDR3 is TGTGCCACCAGCAGAGCGTGGGGGGGGCCTAGCGCAGATACGCAGTATTTT.

This clonotype was found many times. The V and J genes are TRBV30 and TRBJ2-7; no firm D call. The CDR3 consists of 12 residues. The V end lost 2 bases, the J end lost 4 bases, and 9 bases lay between the germline ends. Germline V gives CDR1 GTSNPN, CDR2 SVGIG (reference sequence). The CDR3 DNA sequence: TGTGCCTGGAGTAGGCTCTCATACGAGCAGTACTTC. Translating gives CAWSRLSYEQYF.

This sequence joins TRBV20-1 and TRBJ2-1, with 8 bases that match TRBD2. V dropped 1 base and J dropped 0; count of bases not matched to a gene: 5. This CDR3 is 16 amino acids long. Germline V gives CDR1 DFQATT, CDR2 SNEGSKA (reference sequence). In DNA form, the CDR3 reads TGCAGTGCTAGAGCGGCGGGGGGACGCTCCTACAATGAGCAGTTCTTC. Amino acid sequence: CSARAAGGRSYNEQFF.

This clonotype was detected many times. V gene TRBV2 combines with J gene TRBJ1-1; no clear D gene. Germline V gives CDR1 SNHLY, CDR2 FYNNEI. This CDR3 is 13 amino acids long. V gave up 8 bases and J gave up 4 bases, with 14 bases separating them. CDR3 sequence (DNA): TGTGCCAGCTGGGGAGGGCTGGGCACTGAAGCTTTCTTT. As protein: CASWGGLGTEAFF.

This clonotype was counted ten times or more. This chain connects TRBV28 to TRBJ2-1; perhaps TRBD1 as D (6 bases). The V gene's germline CDR1 is MDHEN and CDR2 SYDVKM. Between the trimmed V and J ends, which lost 7 bases and 8 bases, there was a span of 21 bases. The CDR3 sequence is 15 residues long. CDR3 DNA sequence: TGTGCCAGCATCAACCGGGACATCCAAGGGGATGAGCAGTTCTTC. Translation: CASINRDIQGDEQFF.

The V call is TRBV14, the J call TRBJ2-3; the match to TRBD2 covers 13 bases. With 0 bases clipped from V and 0 bases from J, the junction kept 12 bases outside the gene matches. The CDR3 extends over 21 amino acids. Germline-derived CDR1 and CDR2 are SGHDN and FVKESK. The CDR3 loop reads CASSQDITSGRAFTSTDTQYF. The DNA of the CDR3 is TGTGCCAGCAGCCAAGATATCACTAGCGGGAGGGCCTTTACAAGCACAGATACGCAGTATTTT. The entire variable domain, with the rest obtained from reference TRBV14 and TRBJ2-3, is as follows: EAGVTQFPSHSVIEKGQTVTLRCDPISGHDNLYWYRRVMGKEIKFLLHFVKESKQDESGMPNNRFLAERTGGTYSTLKVQPAELEDSGVYFCASSQDITSGRAFTSTDTQYFGPGTRLTVL.

In this sample, this clonotype turned up many times. The chain employs TRBV10-3 and TRBJ1-4; D unresolved. CDR3 length: 14 amino acids. Between the trimmed V and J ends, which lost 0 bases and 8 bases, there was a span of 10 bases. Germline CDR1 reads ENHRY; CDR2 reads SYGVKD. The CDR3: CAISESGNPEKLFF. CDR3 sequence (DNA): TGTGCCATCAGTGAGTCGGGGAATCCCGAAAAACTGTTTTTT.

Comments on this clonotype: A read error is possible here, since a much larger clone lies one base away. The DNA of the CDR3 is TGCAGTGCTAATAGCAGGAGGGGCAATGAGCAGTTCTTC. As protein: CSANSRRGNEQFF. The chain has TRBV20-1 and TRBJ2-1; TRBD2 might be the D (6 bases). CDR1 is DFQATT and CDR2 is SNEGSKA in the germline V gene (reference sequence). V was shortened by 4 bases and J by 6 bases, with 13 bases between the two germline ends. The CDR3 is 13 amino acids.